A single sample gave rise to the 30 T cell receptor beta chains below, sequenced in a study of blood T cell repertoires in COVID-19. Here immunoSEQ multiplex PCR was the method, and the copy in TCRdb shows in-frame clones only, minus some. Among under 65,000 clones, roughly 80% were seen once, and the ten largest hold approximately 20%. The specimen was peripheral blood. Receptor source: a woman aged 55-70 years with acute or convalescent COVID-19.

The chain has TRBV21-1 and TRBJ1-5; the DNA was not compared with TRBD1, the D call given in the table. TRBV21-1 is recorded as a pseudogene. The CDR3 sequence is 14 residues long. CDR3 protein: CASSATGYNQPQHF. CDR3 coding DNA: TGTGCCAGCAGCGCCACAGGCTACAATCAGCCCCAGCATTTT.

This clone was seen a single time. The rearrangement links TRBV4-1 to TRBJ2-3, with 10 bases lining up with TRBD2. The V segment lost 1 base and the J segment 4 bases; nucleotides outside the gene matches: 5. Germline V gene sequence: CDR1 MGHRA, CDR2 YSYEKL. There are 16 residues in the CDR3. DNA for the CDR3: TGCGCCAGCAGCCAAGCGAGCGGGGGGGCTTCAGATACGCAGTATTTT. This gives the protein CASSQASGGASDTQYF.

This clone was picked up a small number of times. V and J are TRBV27 and TRBJ1-4; the D gene is possibly TRBD1 (5 bases). V was pared by 8 bases and J by 2 bases, with 15 bases between. The length of the CDR3 is 15 residues. CDR1 and CDR2 from the germline V gene are MNHEY and SMNVEV (reference sequence). CDR3 DNA sequence: TGTGCCAGCCAGACCCGGCCAGGGACTAATGAAAAACTGTTTTTT. Its translation is CASQTRPGTNEKLFF.

The rearrangement uses TRBV15 and TRBJ2-5; 8 nucleotides match TRBD2. CDR3 size: 15 residues. Trimming cost V 7 bases and J 5 bases; bases outside gene matches: 12. CDR1 is LNHNV, CDR2 YYDKDF, per germline (reference sequence). The CDR3 DNA is TGTGCCACCAAGCGGGGGACCATCCTCAAGGAGACCCAGTACTTC. Protein sequence: CATKRGTILKETQYF.

The chain uses TRBV7-2 and TRBJ2-7, with no clear D. Germline values: CDR1 SGHTA, CDR2 FQGNSA. This CDR3 region has 12 residues. V lost 3 bases to trimming and J lost 2 bases, with 5 bases between them. The CDR3 spells CASSFNTYEQYF. The CDR3 DNA follows: TGTGCCAGCAGCTTCAACACCTACGAGCAGTACTTC.

This chain uses TRBV4-3 with TRBJ1-1; unclear D gene. The germline V gene encodes CDR1 LGHNA and CDR2 YSLEER. The V end was cut by 0 bases, the J end by 0 bases, with 11 bases between. The CDR3 is 16 amino acids. The CDR3 is CASSQDNTVLNTEAFF. The CDR3 DNA is TGCGCCAGCAGCCAAGATAATACAGTTTTGAACACTGAAGCTTTCTTT.

The J gene is TRBJ1-2, the V gene TRBV5-6; maybe TRBD1 (5 bases). Trimming took off 4 bases at V and 2 bases at J, with 9 bases between the two ends. Germline CDR1 SGHDT, CDR2 YYEEEE. The CDR3 consists of 13 residues. The CDR3 DNA is TGTGCCAGCAGCAGGCGGGACAACTATGGCTACACCTTC. The encoded protein is CASSRRDNYGYTF.

This chain links TRBV10-3 with TRBJ1-4, with 8 positions matching TRBD1. V shed 8 bases and J 6 bases; nucleotides not matched to a gene: 2. Germline values: CDR1 ENHRY, CDR2 SYGVKD. This CDR3 has 12 residues. This chain's CDR3 is CAISTGDEKLFF. The CDR3 DNA reads TGTGCCATCTCGACAGGGGATGAAAAACTGTTTTTT.

The table lists this clone with a few counts. The V and J genes are TRBV5-4 and TRBJ2-3; 11 positions match TRBD2. Germline CDR1 reads SGHNT; CDR2 reads YYREEE (reference sequence). The CDR3 has 16 residues. With 3 bases clipped from V and 1 base from J, the junction kept 4 bases outside the gene matches. The CDR3 nucleotides read TGTGCCAGCAGCTCGAAGACTAGCGGGGGCACAGATACGCAGTATTTT. Amino acid sequence: CASSSKTSGGTDTQYF.

The rearrangement uses TRBV4-3 and TRBJ2-2; 8 bases agree with TRBD2. The V gene end was trimmed by 0 bases and the J gene end by 3 bases; junction bases not matched to a gene: 6. Germline assignment: CDR1 LGHNA and CDR2 YSLEER. This CDR3 has 17 residues. The CDR3 is CASSQDIGGDDTGELFF. In DNA, the CDR3 is TGCGCCAGCAGCCAAGATATCGGGGGGGATGACACCGGGGAGCTGTTTTTT.

The J gene is TRBJ2-3, the V gene TRBV7-2; D ambiguous. The CDR3 extends over 14 amino acids. Germline CDR1 reads SGHTA; CDR2 reads FQGNSA. V lost 5 bases, J lost 1 base, and 10 bases lay in between. The CDR3 spells CASSQRWGTDTQYF. The DNA for the CDR3 is TGTGCCAGCAGCCAGCGATGGGGCACAGATACGCAGTATTTT.

V is TRBV24-1 and J is TRBJ2-3; 7 positions agree with TRBD2. The trim removed 2 bases at V and 0 bases at J, leaving 4 bases unmatched. In germline, CDR1 is KGHDR, CDR2 SFDVKD. There are 16 residues in the CDR3. In DNA form, the CDR3 reads TGTGCCACCAGTGATTGGAGCGGGGCGAGCACAGATACGCAGTATTTT. This sequence encodes CATSDWSGASTDTQYF.

The genes are TRBV4-1 and TRBJ2-3; 12 bases are a match to TRBD2. CDR3 length: 18 residues. Looked up from germline, CDR1 is MGHRA and CDR2 is YSYEKL. Trimming removed 1 base from V and 6 bases from J; junction bases left unmatched: 11. DNA of the CDR3: TGCGCCAGCAGCCAAGGACCGGGACTAGCGGGTATCCGTGATACGCAGTATTTT. Protein product: CASSQGPGLAGIRDTQYF.

V and J are TRBV3-1 (or the pseudogene TRBV3-2) and TRBJ2-3, with 15 positions matching TRBD2. CDR1 is LGHDT, CDR2 YNNKEL, per germline (reference sequence). CDR3 size: 15 residues. V trimming: 4 bases; J trimming: 5 bases; junction bases outside the gene matches: 1. CDR3 loop: CASSRGLAGGDTQYF. For the CDR3, the DNA is TGTGCCAGCAGCCGGGGACTAGCGGGGGGAGATACGCAGTATTTT.

The sample holds a few counts of this clone. The chain has TRBV2 and TRBJ2-1, with 11 bases aligning to TRBD2. V was clipped by 6 bases and J by 9 bases; unmatched bases: 10. CDR1 and CDR2 (germline): SNHLY, FYNNEI. The CDR3 consists of 15 residues. Written as DNA, the CDR3 is TGTGCCAGCAGCGCACTAGCGGGGGAGGGTGGTGAGCAGTTCTTC. Amino acid sequence: CASSALAGEGGEQFF. The variable domain in full, completed from reference TRBV2 and TRBJ2-1, reads EPEVTQTPSHQVTQMGQEVILRCVPISNHLYFYWYRQILGQKVEFLVSFYNNEISEKSEIFDDQFSVERPDGSNFTLKIRSTKLEDSAMYFCASSALAGEGGEQFFGPGTRLTVL.

The CDR3 is CASSIPAGLQPQHF. CDR3 in DNA: TGTGCCAGTAGTATCCCCGCAGGGTTGCAGCCCCAGCATTTT. The J gene is TRBJ1-5, the V gene TRBV19; a weak D match, TRBD1 (5 bases). Trimming left V 3 bases short and J 7 bases short, with 13 bases between. Germline V gives CDR1 LNHDA, CDR2 SQIVND (reference sequence). This CDR3 contains 14 residues. The full variable domain, in which reference TRBV19 and TRBJ1-5 provide the parts outside the CDR3, is DGGITQSPKYLFRKEGQNVTLSCEQNLNHDAMYWYRQDPGQGLRLIYYSQIVNDFQKGDIAEGYSVSREKKESFPLTVTSAQKNPTAFYLCASSIPAGLQPQHFGDGTRLSIL.

The chain joins TRBV14 to TRBJ1-3; no clear D gene. Trimming cost V 4 bases and J 0 bases, with 7 bases left between them. The CDR3 covers 14 residues. CDR1 is SGHDN, CDR2 FVKESK, per germline. CDR3 sequence: CASSRASSGNTIYF. The CDR3 nucleotides are TGTGCCAGCAGCCGGGCGAGCTCTGGAAACACCATATATTTT.

The V and J genes are TRBV12-3 or TRBV12-4 and TRBJ2-5; the D gene is possibly TRBD1 (5 bases). This CDR3 is 12 amino acids long. Trimming left V 6 bases short and J 5 bases short, with 10 bases between. CDR3 amino acids: CASRGVGETQYF. CDR3 bases: TGTGCCAGCAGAGGGGTCGGGGAGACCCAGTACTTC.

This clone occurred a few times. The rearrangement uses TRBV27 and TRBJ2-5; 10 positions match TRBD1. This CDR3 is built from 15 residues. V lost 5 bases to trimming and J lost 5 bases; unmatched junction nucleotides: 8. Germline assignment: CDR1 MNHEY and CDR2 SMNVEV (reference sequence). The CDR3: CASSIDRGRLETQYF. CDR3 DNA sequence: TGTGCCAGCAGTATCGACAGGGGGCGCTTGGAGACCCAGTACTTC.

J is TRBJ1-6 and V is TRBV18; D might be TRBD1 (6 bases). The CDR3 sequence is 17 residues long. Trimming left V 3 bases short and J 0 bases short, with 12 bases between. Germline V gene sequence: CDR1 KGHSH, CDR2 LQKENI. The CDR3 here is CASSPIRGNSYNSPLHF. In DNA, the CDR3 is TGTGCCAGCTCACCGATAAGGGGGAACTCCTATAATTCACCCCTCCACTTT.

J is TRBJ2-7 and V is TRBV29-1, with a weak D call TRBD1 (5 bases). Germline loops: CDR1 SQVTM, CDR2 ANQGSEA. V was shortened by 0 bases and J by 1 base, with 13 bases between the two germline ends. CDR3 size: 15 residues. Here the CDR3 DNA reads TGCAGCGTTGAAGATCTTACAGGAACTTCCTACGAGCAGTACTTC. Amino acids: CSVEDLTGTSYEQYF.

This clone was seen more than once but under ten times. This sequence joins TRBV5-8 and TRBJ2-2; 10 bases are shared with TRBD2. The germline CDR1 and CDR2 sequences are SGHTS and YDEGEE. There are 17 residues in the CDR3. With 4 bases clipped from V and 0 bases from J, the junction kept 6 bases outside the gene matches. The CDR3 nucleotides read TGTGCCAGCAGCGAAAGAGCGGGGGGGTCGAACACCGGGGAGCTGTTTTTT. This encodes CASSERAGGSNTGELFF.

The chain has TRBV14 and TRBJ1-1; no reliable D call. The CDR3 loop spans 16 amino acids. The V and J ends lost 4 bases and 0 bases respectively, with 15 bases between them. Germline CDR1 SGHDN, CDR2 FVKESK. In nucleotides, the CDR3 is TGTGCCAGCAGCCCCCTGGCTGAGGGAATGAACACTGAAGCTTTCTTT. Protein product: CASSPLAEGMNTEAFF.

The V call is TRBV7-2, the J call TRBJ1-1; D is unclear. V was trimmed by 4 bases and J by 7 bases, leaving 16 bases between them. There are 14 residues in the CDR3. Germline CDR1 reads SGHTA; CDR2 reads FQGNSA. DNA of the CDR3: TGTGCCAGCAGCTCGTCACTCCGTAATGGTGAAGCTTTCTTT. It specifies CASSSSLRNGEAFF. The variable domain in full, with the rest retrieved from reference TRBV7-2 and TRBJ1-1, is GAGVSQSPSNKVTEKGKDVELRCDPISGHTALYWYRQSLGQGLEFLIYFQGNSAPDKSGLPSDRFSAERTGGSVSTLTIQRTQQEDSAVYLCASSSSLRNGEAFFGQGTRLTVV.

The genes are TRBV19 and TRBJ1-3; 7 bases fit TRBD1. V trimming: 7 bases; J trimming: 4 bases; junction bases outside the gene matches: 7. The CDR3 is 14 residues long. Germline CDR1 reads LNHDA; CDR2 reads SQIVND (reference sequence). The CDR3 DNA reads TGTGCCAGTACCAAACAGGGGATGGGAAACACCATATATTTT. It encodes CASTKQGMGNTIYF.

This rearrangement joins TRBV11-3 to TRBJ2-7; no definite D call. Trimming shortened V by 4 bases and J by 2 bases, and 3 bases separated the two germline ends. The CDR3 totals 11 residues. CDR1 and CDR2 from the germline V gene are SGHNT and YENEEA. The chain's CDR3 is CASSSTYEQYF. The CDR3 DNA follows: TGTGCCAGCAGCTCCACCTACGAGCAGTACTTC. The complete variable domain, with remaining parts taken from reference TRBV11-3 and TRBJ2-7, reads EAGVVQSPRYKIIEKKQPVAFWCNPISGHNTLYWYLQNLGQGPELLIRYENEEAVDDSQLPKDRFSAERLKGVDSTLKIQPAELGDSAVYLCASSSTYEQYFGPGTRLTVT.

For the CDR3, the DNA is TGTGCCAGCATGGCAGGCTCCTCTGGAAACACCATATATTTT. Protein product: CASMAGSSGNTIYF. The chain links TRBV27 to TRBJ1-3; no definite D call. CDR1 is MNHEY and CDR2 is SMNVEV in the germline V gene (reference sequence). CDR3 size: 14 residues. Trimming pared 7 bases from V and 0 bases from J, leaving 10 bases between.

This chain joins TRBV6-6 and TRBJ2-2; D not certain. Per the germline V gene, CDR1 is MNHNY and CDR2 is SVGAGI (reference sequence). V was clipped by 10 bases and J by 3 bases, with 12 bases between them. The CDR3 contains 13 residues. The CDR3 spells CATTASYTGELFF. As DNA, the CDR3 is TGTGCCACTACAGCATCGTACACCGGGGAGCTGTTTTTT.

About this clone itself: A junction boundary mismatches the germline segment, possibly from a read error. This chain joins TRBV9 and TRBJ2-2; D remains ambiguous. Looked up from germline, CDR1 is SGDLS and CDR2 is YYNGEE. The CDR3 runs to 14 residues. The CDR3 DNA follows: TGTGCCAGCACCGTAGACCTAAACACCGGGGAGCTGTTTTTT. This translates into CASTVDLNTGELFF.

CDR3 nucleotides: TGTGCCAGCTCCCTGGGGACACCGGAGCAGTACTTC. Translating it yields CASSLGTPEQYF. This chain joins TRBV5-6 and TRBJ2-7, with a possible D match to TRBD1 (6 bases). Germline V gene lookup returns CDR1 SGHDT and CDR2 YYEEEE. Trimming shortened V by 7 bases and J by 7 bases, and 15 bases separated the two germline ends. The CDR3 is 12 residues long.